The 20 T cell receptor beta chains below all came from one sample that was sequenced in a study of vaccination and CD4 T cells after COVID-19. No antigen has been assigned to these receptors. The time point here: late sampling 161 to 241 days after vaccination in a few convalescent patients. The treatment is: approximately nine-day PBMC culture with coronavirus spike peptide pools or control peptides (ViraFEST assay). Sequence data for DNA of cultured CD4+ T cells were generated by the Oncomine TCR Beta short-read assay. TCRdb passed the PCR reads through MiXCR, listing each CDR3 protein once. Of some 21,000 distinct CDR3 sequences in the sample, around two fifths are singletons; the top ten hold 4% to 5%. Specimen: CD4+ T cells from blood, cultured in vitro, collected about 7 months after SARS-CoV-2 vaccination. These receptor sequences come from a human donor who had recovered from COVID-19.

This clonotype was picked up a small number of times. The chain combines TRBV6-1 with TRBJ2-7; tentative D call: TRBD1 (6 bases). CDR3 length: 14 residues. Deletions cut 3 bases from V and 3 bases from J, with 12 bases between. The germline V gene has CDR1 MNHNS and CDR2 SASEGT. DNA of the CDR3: TGTGCCAGCAGTGACCGGGACATTCTCTACGAGCAGTACTTC. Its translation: CASSDRDILYEQYF.

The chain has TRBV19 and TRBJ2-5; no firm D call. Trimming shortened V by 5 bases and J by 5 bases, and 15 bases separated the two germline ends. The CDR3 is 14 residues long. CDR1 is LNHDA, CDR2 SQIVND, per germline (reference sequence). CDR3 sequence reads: CASSADRTRETQYF. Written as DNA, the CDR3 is TGTGCCAGTAGTGCGGACCGCACGCGGGAGACCCAGTACTTC.

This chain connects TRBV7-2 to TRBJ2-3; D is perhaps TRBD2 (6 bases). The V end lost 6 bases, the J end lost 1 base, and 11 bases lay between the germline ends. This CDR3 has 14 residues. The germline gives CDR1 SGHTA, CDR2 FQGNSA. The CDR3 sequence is CASSLIAGTDTQYF. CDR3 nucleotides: TGTGCCAGCAGTCTTATAGCGGGCACAGATACGCAGTATTTT.

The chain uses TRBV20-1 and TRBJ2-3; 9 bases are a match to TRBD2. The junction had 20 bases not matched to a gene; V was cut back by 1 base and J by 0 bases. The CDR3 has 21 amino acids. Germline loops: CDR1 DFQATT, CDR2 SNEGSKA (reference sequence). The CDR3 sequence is CSARVGRVAGVRGSSTDTQYF. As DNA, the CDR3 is TGCAGTGCTAGAGTTGGTAGGGTAGCGGGAGTAAGAGGGTCTAGCACAGATACGCAGTATTTT.

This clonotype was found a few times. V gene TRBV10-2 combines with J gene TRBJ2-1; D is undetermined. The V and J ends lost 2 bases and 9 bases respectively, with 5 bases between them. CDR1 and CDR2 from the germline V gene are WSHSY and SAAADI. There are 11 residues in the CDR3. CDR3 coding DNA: TGCGCCAGCAGTGAGACCCGTGAGCAGTTCTTC. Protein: CASSETREQFF.

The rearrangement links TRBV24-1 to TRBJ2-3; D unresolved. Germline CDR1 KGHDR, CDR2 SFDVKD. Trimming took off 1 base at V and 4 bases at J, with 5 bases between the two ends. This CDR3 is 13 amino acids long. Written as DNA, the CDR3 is TGTGCCACCAGTGATTTTTTATCAGATACGCAGTATTTT. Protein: CATSDFLSDTQYF.

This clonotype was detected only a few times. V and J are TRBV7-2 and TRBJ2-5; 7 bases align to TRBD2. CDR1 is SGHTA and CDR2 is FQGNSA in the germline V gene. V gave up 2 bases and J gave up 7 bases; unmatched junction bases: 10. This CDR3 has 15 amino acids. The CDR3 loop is CASSLPTAGLGTQYF. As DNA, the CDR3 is TGTGCCAGCAGCTTACCTACAGCGGGACTGGGGACCCAGTACTTC. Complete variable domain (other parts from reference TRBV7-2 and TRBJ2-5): GAGVSQSPSNKVTEKGKDVELRCDPISGHTALYWYRQSLGQGLEFLIYFQGNSAPDKSGLPSDRFSAERTGGSVSTLTIQRTQQEDSAVYLCASSLPTAGLGTQYFGPGTRLLVL.

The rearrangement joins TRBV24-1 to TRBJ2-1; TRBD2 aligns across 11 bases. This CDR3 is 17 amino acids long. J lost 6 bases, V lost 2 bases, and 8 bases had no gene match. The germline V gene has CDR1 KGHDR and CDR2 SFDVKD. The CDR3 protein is CATSDSRLAGWGNEQFF. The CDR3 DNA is TGTGCCACCAGTGATTCCAGACTAGCGGGATGGGGCAATGAGCAGTTCTTC.

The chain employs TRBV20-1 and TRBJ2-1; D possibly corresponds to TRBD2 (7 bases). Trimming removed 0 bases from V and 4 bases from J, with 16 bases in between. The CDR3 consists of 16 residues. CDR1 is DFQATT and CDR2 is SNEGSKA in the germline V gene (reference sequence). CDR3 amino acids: CSARDWGREKYNEQFF. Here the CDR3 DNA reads TGCAGTGCTAGAGACTGGGGGCGGGAGAAGTACAATGAGCAGTTCTTC.

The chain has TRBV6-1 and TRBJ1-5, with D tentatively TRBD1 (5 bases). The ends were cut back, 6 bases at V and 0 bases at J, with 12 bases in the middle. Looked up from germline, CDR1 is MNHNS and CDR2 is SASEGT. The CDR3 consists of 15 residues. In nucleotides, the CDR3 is TGTGCCAGCAGGGTCGACAGAAATAGCAATCAGCCCCAGCATTTT. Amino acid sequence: CASRVDRNSNQPQHF.

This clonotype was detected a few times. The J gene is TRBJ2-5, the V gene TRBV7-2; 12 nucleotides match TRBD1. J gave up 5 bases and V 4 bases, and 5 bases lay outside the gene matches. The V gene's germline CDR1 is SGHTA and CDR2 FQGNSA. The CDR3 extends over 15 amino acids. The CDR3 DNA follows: TGTGCCAGCAGCTGGGGGGACAGGGGGCAGGAGACCCAGTACTTC. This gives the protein CASSWGDRGQETQYF.

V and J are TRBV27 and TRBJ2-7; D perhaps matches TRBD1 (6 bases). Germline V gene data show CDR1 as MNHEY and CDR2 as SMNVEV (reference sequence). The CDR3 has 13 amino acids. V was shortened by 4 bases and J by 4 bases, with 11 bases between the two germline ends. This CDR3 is CASSWGLGYEQYF. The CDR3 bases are TGTGCCAGCAGTTGGGGGCTAGGGTACGAGCAGTACTTC.

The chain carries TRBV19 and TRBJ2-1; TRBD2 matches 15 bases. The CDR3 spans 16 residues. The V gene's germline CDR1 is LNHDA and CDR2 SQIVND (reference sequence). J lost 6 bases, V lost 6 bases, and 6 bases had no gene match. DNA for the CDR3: TGTGCCAGTAGGGACAGGACTAGCGGGAGGGCCAATGAGCAGTTCTTC. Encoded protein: CASRDRTSGRANEQFF.

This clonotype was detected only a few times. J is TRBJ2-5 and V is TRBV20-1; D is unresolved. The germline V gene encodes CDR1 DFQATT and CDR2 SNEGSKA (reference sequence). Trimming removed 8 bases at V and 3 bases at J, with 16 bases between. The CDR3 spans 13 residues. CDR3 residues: CSSVLGAKETQYF. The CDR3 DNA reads TGCAGTTCGGTGTTGGGCGCTAAAGAGACCCAGTACTTC.

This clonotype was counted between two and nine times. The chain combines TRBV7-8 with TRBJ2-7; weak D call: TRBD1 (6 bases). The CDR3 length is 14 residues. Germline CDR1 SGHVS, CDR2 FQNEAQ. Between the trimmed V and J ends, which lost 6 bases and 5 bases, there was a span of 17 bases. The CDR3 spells CASSPRDTSHEQYF. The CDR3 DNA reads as TGTGCCAGCAGTCCCCGGGACACGTCCCACGAGCAGTACTTC.

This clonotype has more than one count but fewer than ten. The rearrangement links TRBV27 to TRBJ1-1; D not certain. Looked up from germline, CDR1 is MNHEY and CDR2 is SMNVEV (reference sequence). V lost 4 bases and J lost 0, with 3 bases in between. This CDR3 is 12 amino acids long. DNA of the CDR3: TGTGCCAGCAGTTCTGTGAACACTGAAGCTTTCTTT. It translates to CASSSVNTEAFF.

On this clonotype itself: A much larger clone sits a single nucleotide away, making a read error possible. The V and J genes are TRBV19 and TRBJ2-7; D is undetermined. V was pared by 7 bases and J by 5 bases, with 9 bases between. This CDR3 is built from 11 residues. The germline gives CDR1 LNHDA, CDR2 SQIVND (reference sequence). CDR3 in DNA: TGTGCCAGTAACAATCTGGACGAGCAGTACTTC. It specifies CASNNLDEQYF.

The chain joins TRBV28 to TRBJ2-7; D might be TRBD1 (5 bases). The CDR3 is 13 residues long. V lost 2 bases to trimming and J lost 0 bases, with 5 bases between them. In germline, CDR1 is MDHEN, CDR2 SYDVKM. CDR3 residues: CASSLTGSYEQYF. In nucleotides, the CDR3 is TGTGCCAGCAGTTTAACAGGCTCCTACGAGCAGTACTTC. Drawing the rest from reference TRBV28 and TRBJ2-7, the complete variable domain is DVKVTQSSRYLVKRTGEKVFLECVQDMDHENMFWYRQDPGLGLRLIYFSYDVKMKEKGDIPEGYSVSREKKERFSLILESASTNQTSMYLCASSLTGSYEQYFGPGTRLTVT.

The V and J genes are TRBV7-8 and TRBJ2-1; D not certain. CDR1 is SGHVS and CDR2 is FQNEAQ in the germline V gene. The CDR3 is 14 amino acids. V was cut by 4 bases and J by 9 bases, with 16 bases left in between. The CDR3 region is CASSSVGRMGEQFF. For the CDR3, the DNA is TGTGCCAGCAGCTCAGTAGGGCGGATGGGTGAGCAGTTCTTC.

The CDR3 sequence is CASSFGQSSDTQYF. CDR3 in DNA: TGCGCCAGCAGCTTCGGACAGTCCTCAGATACGCAGTATTTT. The J gene is TRBJ2-3, the V gene TRBV5-1; possible D gene TRBD1, 6 bases. Germline V gene lookup returns CDR1 SGHRS and CDR2 YFSETQ. The CDR3 is made up of 14 amino acids. The V end was cut by 2 bases, the J end by 4 bases, with 11 bases between.